Described below is a single T cell receptor beta chain sequence and its context. Original processing methods: It was from reference gene primer amplification that nucleated cell counts were estimated. TCRdb's copy holds only in-frame clones and misses some; the assay was immunoSEQ multiplex PCR. The D gene and trimming were derived from the DNA, and the V and J assignments and clone size from that table. The sample lists approximately 150,000 clones, about four fifths occurring once. This specimen comes from a study of blood T cell repertoires in COVID-19. Overall study context: Material from acute and convalescent COVID-19 was sourced from the United States, Italy and Spain. Sample material is recorded as cDNA or gDNA derived from T cells, B-cell-depleted T cells, or PBMCs.

With V trimmed by 5 bases and J by 5 bases, 5 bases remained unmatched. The germline V gene has CDR1 MNHEY and CDR2 SMNVEV (reference sequence). The CDR3 extends over 13 amino acids. This TCR was recovered from an elderly woman with acute or convalescent COVID-19. Source material: peripheral blood. The genes are TRBV27 and TRBJ2-5; 7 nucleotides match TRBD1. In nucleotides, the CDR3 is TGTGCCAGCAGTGGGACAGCTAGGGAGACCCAGTACTTC. Amino acids: CASSGTARETQYF.